Shown below are 3 T cell receptor beta chains from a single sample sequenced in a study of T cell repertoires in cytomegalovirus infection. Via MiXCR, TCRdb re-called the reads, giving one row per CDR3 protein. Of roughly 500,000 distinct CDR3 sequences in the sample, more than 15% were seen once. The specimen was CD8+ T cells from PBMCs. The receptors were gathered from a human donor in good health (CMV status not recorded). Some clones in this sample may be carry-over from other donors' samples.

About this clonotype itself: Given the absence of the conserved phenylalanine or tryptophan at the CDR3 end, a read error is likely. The rearrangement uses TRBV13 and TRBJ2-5, with 7 bases identical to TRBD2. The germline V gene has CDR1 PRHDT and CDR2 FYEKMQ (reference sequence). This CDR3 has 14 amino acids. Unmatched junction bases numbered 6, after V lost 3 bases and J lost 5 bases. The CDR3 reads CASSLELAQETQYY. CDR3 coding DNA: TGTGCCAGCAGCTTGGAACTAGCGCAGGAGACCCAGTACTAC.

This clonotype was seen ten or more times. V gene TRBV29-1 combines with J gene TRBJ2-3; no firm D call. Between the trimmed V and J ends, which lost 5 bases and 3 bases, there was a span of 18 bases. From germline, CDR1 is SQVTM and CDR2 ANQGSEA. CDR3 length equals 15 residues. For the CDR3, the DNA is TGCAGCGTTTCCACGGACGGCGGACGGACAGATACGCAGTATTTT. Translation: CSVSTDGGRTDTQYF.

The sample holds many counts of this clonotype. The chain is built from TRBV27 and TRBJ2-1; a weak D match, TRBD2 (5 bases). The V gene's germline CDR1 is MNHEY and CDR2 SMNVEV (reference sequence). Trimming shortened V by 0 bases and J by 1 base, and 7 bases separated the two germline ends. CDR3 size: 15 residues. CDR3 sequence (DNA): TGTGCCAGCAGTTTATCACTAGGGTCCTACAATGAGCAGTTCTTC. Its protein is CASSLSLGSYNEQFF.